One and the same sample provided the 13 T cell receptor beta chains below, sequenced in a study of beta chain features in type 1 diabetes. Expressed TCRB transcripts were sequenced because the entire RNA isolate underwent reverse transcription. Measured with immunoSEQ multiplex PCR; TCRdb has only the in-frame clones, and not every one. The table shows 860,000 or so clones, with under 20% occurring only once. The source material was naive CD4+ T cells from blood. These receptors came from a woman aged 18-29 years in good health.

As concerns this clone: The sample carries other DNA sequences with the same CDR3. The chain carries TRBV7-2 and TRBJ2-7, with D perhaps TRBD1 (5 bases). This CDR3 has 12 residues. Trimming pared 4 bases from V and 6 bases from J, leaving 10 bases between. The germline V gene has CDR1 SGHTA and CDR2 FQGNSA. The CDR3 protein is CASSSRGGEQYF. The CDR3 coding sequence is TGTGCCAGCAGCTCTAGGGGTGGCGAGCAGTACTTC.

This clone was seen only a few times. The chain couples TRBV25-1 to TRBJ1-3; unclear D gene. The CDR3 is 15 amino acids. V was pared by 7 bases and J by 2 bases, with 15 bases between. CDR1 and CDR2 from the germline V gene are MGHDK and SYGVNS. The CDR3 sequence: CASNRHSFPGNTIYF. The DNA for the CDR3 is TGTGCCAGCAATCGACACTCTTTCCCTGGAAACACCATATATTTT.

This clone has just a few counts. V and J are TRBV21-1 and TRBJ1-2; the table's D call, TRBD1, has no DNA check behind it. TRBV21-1 is a pseudogene locus. The CDR3 has 14 amino acids. CDR3 nucleotides: TGTGCCAGCAGCAAACAGGGAACCCTCCTTGGCTACACCTTC. Its protein is CASSKQGTLLGYTF.

The chain is built from TRBV2 and TRBJ1-3; 7 bases are shared with TRBD1. V shed 6 bases and J 2 bases; nucleotides not matched to a gene: 4. The CDR3 spans 14 residues. Germline CDR1 SNHLY, CDR2 FYNNEI. The CDR3 nucleotides are TGTGCCAGCAGGACTCAGGGGGCTGGAAACACCATATATTTT. Its protein product is CASRTQGAGNTIYF.

This chain uses TRBV5-1 with TRBJ1-1; no clear D. The CDR3 is 14 residues long. Germline V CDR1 and CDR2: SGHRS, YFSETQ. With 0 bases removed from V and 8 bases from J, the gap between germline ends came to 14 bases. CDR3 amino acids: CASSLGGPSNEAFF. CDR3 coding DNA: TGCGCCAGCAGCTTGGGCGGACCCTCCAACGAAGCTTTCTTT.

The J gene is TRBJ2-2, the V gene TRBV7-9, with D unresolved. V lost 5 bases and J lost 6, with 13 bases in between. The CDR3 totals 14 residues. CDR1 is SEHNR, CDR2 FQNEAQ, per germline (reference sequence). Here the CDR3 DNA reads TGTGCCAGCAGCCCAGAGGTCCGGGCCGGGGAGCTGTTTTTT. Its protein is CASSPEVRAGELFF.

Of note for this clone: One end of the junction varies from germline; a read error may be responsible. The rearrangement uses TRBV11-2 and TRBJ2-7; the D gene is possibly TRBD1 (5 bases). From germline, CDR1 is SGHAT and CDR2 FQNNGV. This CDR3 spans 12 amino acids. The CDR3 region has the DNA TGTGCCAGCAGCTACTCTCAGGGCCGCCGGGACTTC. Its translation is CASSYSQGRRDF.

V gene TRBV28 combines with J gene TRBJ1-4, with TRBD1 matching 7 bases. V was pared by 4 bases and J by 5 bases, with 4 bases of the junction left unmatched. The CDR3 sequence is 14 residues long. CDR1 is MDHEN, CDR2 SYDVKM, per germline. This CDR3 reads CASSSGTVNEKLFF. DNA for the CDR3: TGTGCCAGCAGTTCCGGGACAGTGAATGAAAAACTGTTTTTT.

The chain has TRBV11-2 and TRBJ1-1, with a weak D call TRBD1 (5 bases). This CDR3 region has 12 residues. Per germline, CDR1 SGHAT and CDR2 FQNNGV. The ends were cut back, 1 base at V and 5 bases at J, with 5 bases in the middle. The CDR3 region is CASSLAGTEAFF. In DNA, the CDR3 is TGTGCCAGCAGCTTAGCAGGGACTGAAGCTTTCTTT. The whole variable domain, remainder taken from reference TRBV11-2 and TRBJ1-1, is EAGVAQSPRYKIIEKRQSVAFWCNPISGHATLYWYQQILGQGPKLLIQFQNNGVVDDSQLPKDRFSAERLKGVDSTLKIQPAKLEDSAVYLCASSLAGTEAFFGQGTRLTVV.

This rearrangement joins TRBV19 to TRBJ2-3, with a tentative D call TRBD2 (5 bases). V was clipped by 6 bases and J by 8 bases, with 9 bases between them. The CDR3 is 11 amino acids. Germline CDR1 reads LNHDA; CDR2 reads SQIVND (reference sequence). DNA of the CDR3: TGTGCCAGTAGAACCGCGGGTACGCAGTATTTT. Amino acid sequence: CASRTAGTQYF.

This clone showed up just a few times. This chain joins TRBV4-3 and TRBJ2-7; weak D call: TRBD2 (6 bases). The germline V gene has CDR1 LGHNA and CDR2 YSLEER. This CDR3 contains 15 residues. Trimming stripped 6 bases from V and 7 bases from J, with 22 bases between. CDR3 sequence reads: CASRLSAAGAGEQYF. CDR3 DNA sequence: TGCGCCAGCAGACTCTCGGCAGCGGGCGCGGGGGAGCAGTACTTC.

This clone appeared a few times. The rearrangement links TRBV11-2 to TRBJ2-1; D could derive from TRBD1 or TRBD2 (5 bases each). The CDR3 is 14 amino acids. Germline CDR1 and CDR2: SGHAT and FQNNGV. V lost 6 bases, J lost 6 bases, and 15 bases lay in between. CDR3 sequence reads: CASRWGPRGNEQFF. CDR3 sequence (DNA): TGTGCCAGCAGGTGGGGACCAAGGGGCAATGAGCAGTTCTTC.

The chain links TRBV7-2 to TRBJ2-7, with 9 nucleotides matching TRBD2. The CDR3 consists of 14 residues. V lost 5 bases to trimming and J lost 4 bases; unmatched junction nucleotides: 6. Germline-derived CDR1 and CDR2 are SGHTA and FQGNSA. As DNA, the CDR3 is TGTGCCAGCAGCCGAGGACTAGCGTCGTACGAGCAGTACTTC. It specifies CASSRGLASYEQYF.